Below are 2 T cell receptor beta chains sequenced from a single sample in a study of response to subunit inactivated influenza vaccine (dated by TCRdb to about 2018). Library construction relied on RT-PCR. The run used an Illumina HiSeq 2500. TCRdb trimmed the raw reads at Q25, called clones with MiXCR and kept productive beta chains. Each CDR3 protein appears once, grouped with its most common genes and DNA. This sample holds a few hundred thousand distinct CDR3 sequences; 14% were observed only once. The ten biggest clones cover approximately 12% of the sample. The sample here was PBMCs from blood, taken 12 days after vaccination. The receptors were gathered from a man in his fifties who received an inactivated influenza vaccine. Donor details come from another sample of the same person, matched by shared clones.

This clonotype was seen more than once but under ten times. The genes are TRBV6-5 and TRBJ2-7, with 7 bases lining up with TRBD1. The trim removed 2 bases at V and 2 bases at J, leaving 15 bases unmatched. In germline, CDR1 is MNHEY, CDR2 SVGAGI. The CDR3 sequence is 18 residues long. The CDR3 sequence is CASSYQPTTGAVTYEQYF. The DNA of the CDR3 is TGTGCCAGCAGTTACCAACCCACTACAGGGGCAGTTACCTACGAGCAGTACTTC.

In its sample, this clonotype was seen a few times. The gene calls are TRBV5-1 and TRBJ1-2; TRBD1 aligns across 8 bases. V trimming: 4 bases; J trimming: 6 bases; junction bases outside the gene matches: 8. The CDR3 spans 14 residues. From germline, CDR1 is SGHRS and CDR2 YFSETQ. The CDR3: CASSHNPGGDGYTF. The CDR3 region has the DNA TGCGCCAGCAGCCATAACCCAGGGGGCGATGGCTACACCTTC.